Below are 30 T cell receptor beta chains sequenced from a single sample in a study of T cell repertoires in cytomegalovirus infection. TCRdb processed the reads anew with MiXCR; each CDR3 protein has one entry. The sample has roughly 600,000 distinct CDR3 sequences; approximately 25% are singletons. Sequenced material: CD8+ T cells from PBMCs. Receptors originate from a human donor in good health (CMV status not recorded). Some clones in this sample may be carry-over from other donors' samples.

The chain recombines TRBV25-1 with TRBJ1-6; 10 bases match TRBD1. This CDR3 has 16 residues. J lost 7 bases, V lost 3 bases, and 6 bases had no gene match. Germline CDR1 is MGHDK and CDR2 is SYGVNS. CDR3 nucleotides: TGTGCCAGCAGTGACCCCCGGGACAGGGGCAATTCACCCCTCCACTTT. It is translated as CASSDPRDRGNSPLHF.

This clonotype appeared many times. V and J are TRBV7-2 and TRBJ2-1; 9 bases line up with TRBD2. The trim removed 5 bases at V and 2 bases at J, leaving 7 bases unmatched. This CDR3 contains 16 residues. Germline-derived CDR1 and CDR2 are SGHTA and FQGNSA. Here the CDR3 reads CASSDWTSAPYNEQFF. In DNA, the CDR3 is TGTGCCAGCAGCGACTGGACTAGCGCGCCCTACAATGAGCAGTTCTTC.

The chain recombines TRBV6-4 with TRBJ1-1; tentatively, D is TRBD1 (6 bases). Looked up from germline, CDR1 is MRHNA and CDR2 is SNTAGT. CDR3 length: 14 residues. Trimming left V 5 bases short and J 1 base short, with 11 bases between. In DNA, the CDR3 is TGTGCCAGCAGTAGAGGCAGGGGGAACACTGAAGCTTTCTTT. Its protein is CASSRGRGNTEAFF.

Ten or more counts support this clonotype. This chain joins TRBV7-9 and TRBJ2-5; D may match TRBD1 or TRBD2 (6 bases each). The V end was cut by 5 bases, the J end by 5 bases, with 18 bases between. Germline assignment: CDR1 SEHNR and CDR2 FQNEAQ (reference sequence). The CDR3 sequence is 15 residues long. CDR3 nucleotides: TGTGCCAGCAGCGGAGAGGGGGGTTGGGACGAGACCCAGTACTTC. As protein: CASSGEGGWDETQYF. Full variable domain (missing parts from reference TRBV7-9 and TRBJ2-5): DTGVSQNPRHKITKRGQNVTFRCDPISEHNRLYWYRQTLGQGPEFLTYFQNEAQLEKSRLLSDRFSAERPKGSFSTLEIQRTEQGDSAMYLCASSGEGGWDETQYFGPGTRLLVL.

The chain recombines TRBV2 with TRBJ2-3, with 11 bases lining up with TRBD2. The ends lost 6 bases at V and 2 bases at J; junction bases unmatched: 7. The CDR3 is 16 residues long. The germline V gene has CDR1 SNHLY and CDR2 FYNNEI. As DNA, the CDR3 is TGTGCCAGCAGCCTGACTAGCGGGGCGATCACAGATACGCAGTATTTT. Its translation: CASSLTSGAITDTQYF.

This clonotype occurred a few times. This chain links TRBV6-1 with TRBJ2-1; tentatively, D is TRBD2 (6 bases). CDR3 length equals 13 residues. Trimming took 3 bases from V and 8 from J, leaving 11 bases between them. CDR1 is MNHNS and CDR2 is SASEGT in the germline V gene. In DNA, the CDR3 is TGTGCCAGCAGTGAGGAGGGGTTCGATGAGCAGTTCTTC. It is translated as CASSEEGFDEQFF.

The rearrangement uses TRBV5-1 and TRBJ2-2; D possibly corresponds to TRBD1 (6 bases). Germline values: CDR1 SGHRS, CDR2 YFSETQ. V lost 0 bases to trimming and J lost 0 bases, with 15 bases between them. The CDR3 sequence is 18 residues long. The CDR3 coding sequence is TGCGCCAGCAGCTTGGTGAGAGTGGGGACAACGAACACCGGGGAGCTGTTTTTT. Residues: CASSLVRVGTTNTGELFF.

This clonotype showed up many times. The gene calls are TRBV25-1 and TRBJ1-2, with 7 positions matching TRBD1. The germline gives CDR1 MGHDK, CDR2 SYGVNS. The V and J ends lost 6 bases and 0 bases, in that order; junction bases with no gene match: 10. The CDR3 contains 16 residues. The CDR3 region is CASRRTGELANYGYTF. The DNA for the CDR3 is TGTGCCAGCAGAAGGACAGGCGAATTAGCTAACTATGGCTACACCTTC.

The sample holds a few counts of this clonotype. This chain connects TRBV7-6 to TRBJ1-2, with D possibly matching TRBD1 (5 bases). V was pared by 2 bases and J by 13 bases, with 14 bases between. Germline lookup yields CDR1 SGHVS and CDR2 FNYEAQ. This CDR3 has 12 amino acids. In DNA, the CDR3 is TGTGCCAGCAGCTTATCGGGGCGGGGGTTCACCTTC. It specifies CASSLSGRGFTF.

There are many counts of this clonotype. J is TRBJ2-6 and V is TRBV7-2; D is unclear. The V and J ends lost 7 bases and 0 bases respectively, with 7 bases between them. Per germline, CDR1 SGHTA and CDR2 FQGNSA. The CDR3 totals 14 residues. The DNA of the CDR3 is TGTGCCAGCAAGAAGTACTCTGGGGCCAACGTCCTGACTTTC. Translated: CASKKYSGANVLTF.

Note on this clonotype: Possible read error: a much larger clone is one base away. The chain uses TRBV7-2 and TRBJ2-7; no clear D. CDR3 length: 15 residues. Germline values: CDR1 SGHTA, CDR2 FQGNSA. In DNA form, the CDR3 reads TGTGCCAGCAGCTTAGCGGTCGGCAGCACCTACGTGCAGTACGTC. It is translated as CASSLAVGSTYVQYV.

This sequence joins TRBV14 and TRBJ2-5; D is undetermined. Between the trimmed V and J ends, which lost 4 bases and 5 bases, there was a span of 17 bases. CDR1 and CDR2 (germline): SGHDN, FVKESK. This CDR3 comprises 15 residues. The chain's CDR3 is CASSLTDGLGETQYF. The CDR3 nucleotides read TGTGCCAGCAGCCTCACGGACGGCCTCGGGGAGACCCAGTACTTC.

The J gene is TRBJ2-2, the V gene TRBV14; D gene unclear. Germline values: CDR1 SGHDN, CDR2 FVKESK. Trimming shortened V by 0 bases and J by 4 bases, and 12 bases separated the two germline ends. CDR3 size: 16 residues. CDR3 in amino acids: CASSQDSGPVTGELFF. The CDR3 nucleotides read TGTGCCAGCAGCCAAGATTCAGGTCCGGTCACCGGGGAGCTGTTTTTT.

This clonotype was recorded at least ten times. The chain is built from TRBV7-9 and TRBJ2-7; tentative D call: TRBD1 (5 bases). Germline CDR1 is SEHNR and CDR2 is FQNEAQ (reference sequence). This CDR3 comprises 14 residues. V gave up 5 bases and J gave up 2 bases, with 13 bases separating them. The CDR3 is CASSALGHPYEQYF. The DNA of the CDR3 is TGTGCCAGCAGCGCCTTAGGACACCCCTACGAGCAGTACTTC.

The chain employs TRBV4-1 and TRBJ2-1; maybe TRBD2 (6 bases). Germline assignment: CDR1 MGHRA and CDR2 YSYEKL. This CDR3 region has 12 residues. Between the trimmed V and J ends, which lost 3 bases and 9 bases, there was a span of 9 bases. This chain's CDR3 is CASSQGGFEQFF. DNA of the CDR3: TGCGCCAGCAGCCAGGGGGGATTTGAGCAGTTCTTC.

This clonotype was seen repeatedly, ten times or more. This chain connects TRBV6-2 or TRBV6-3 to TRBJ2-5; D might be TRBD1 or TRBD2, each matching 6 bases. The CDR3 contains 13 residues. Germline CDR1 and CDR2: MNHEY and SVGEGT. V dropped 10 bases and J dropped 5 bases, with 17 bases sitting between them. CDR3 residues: CATETGRWETQYF. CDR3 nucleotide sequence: TGTGCCACCGAAACAGGGAGGTGGGAGACCCAGTACTTC.

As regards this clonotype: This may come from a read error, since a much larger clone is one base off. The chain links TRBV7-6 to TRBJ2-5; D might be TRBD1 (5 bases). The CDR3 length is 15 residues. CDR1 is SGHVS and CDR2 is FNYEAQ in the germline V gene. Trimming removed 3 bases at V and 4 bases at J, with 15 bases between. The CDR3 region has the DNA TGTGCCAGCAGCTTCAGTCCCAGGGTGAGAGAGACCCAGTACTTC. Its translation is CASSFSPRVRETQYF.

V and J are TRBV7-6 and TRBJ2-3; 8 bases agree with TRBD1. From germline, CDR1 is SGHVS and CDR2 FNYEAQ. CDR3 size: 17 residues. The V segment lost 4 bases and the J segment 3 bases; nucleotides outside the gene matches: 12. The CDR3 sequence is CASSYPPTGGWTDTQYF. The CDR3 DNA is TGTGCCAGCAGCTACCCACCTACAGGGGGATGGACAGATACGCAGTATTTT.

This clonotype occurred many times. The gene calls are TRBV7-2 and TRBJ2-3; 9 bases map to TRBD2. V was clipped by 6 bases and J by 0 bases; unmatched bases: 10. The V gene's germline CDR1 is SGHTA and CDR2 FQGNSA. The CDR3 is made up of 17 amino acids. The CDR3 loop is CASRPDIAGASTDTQYF. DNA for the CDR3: TGTGCCAGCAGACCAGATATAGCGGGAGCCAGCACAGATACGCAGTATTTT.

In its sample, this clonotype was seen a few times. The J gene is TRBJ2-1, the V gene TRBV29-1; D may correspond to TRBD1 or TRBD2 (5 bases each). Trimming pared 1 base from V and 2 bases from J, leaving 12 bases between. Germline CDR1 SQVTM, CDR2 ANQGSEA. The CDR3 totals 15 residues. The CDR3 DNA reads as TGCAGCGTTGAAGGAGGGGTTCTTCCCTACAATGAGCAGTTCTTC. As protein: CSVEGGVLPYNEQFF.

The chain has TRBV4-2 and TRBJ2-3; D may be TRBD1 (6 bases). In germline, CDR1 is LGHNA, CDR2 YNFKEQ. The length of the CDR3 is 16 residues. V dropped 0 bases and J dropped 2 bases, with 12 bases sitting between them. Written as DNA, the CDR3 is TGTGCCAGCAGCCAAGACGGGCAGGGGAACACAGATACGCAGTATTTT. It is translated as CASSQDGQGNTDTQYF.

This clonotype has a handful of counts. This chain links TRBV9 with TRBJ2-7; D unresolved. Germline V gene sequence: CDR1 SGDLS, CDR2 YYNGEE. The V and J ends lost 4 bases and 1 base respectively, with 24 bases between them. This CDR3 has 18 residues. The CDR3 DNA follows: TGTGCCAGCAGCTCAGATCCTTCAAGGCCCTCCTCATCCTACGAGCAGTACTTC. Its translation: CASSSDPSRPSSSYEQYF.

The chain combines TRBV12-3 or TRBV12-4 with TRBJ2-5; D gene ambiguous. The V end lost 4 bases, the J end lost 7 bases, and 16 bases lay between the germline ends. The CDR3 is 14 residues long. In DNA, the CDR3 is TGTGCCAGCAGTTCTTCCGGACGGAGCAGGACCCAGTACTTC. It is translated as CASSSSGRSRTQYF.

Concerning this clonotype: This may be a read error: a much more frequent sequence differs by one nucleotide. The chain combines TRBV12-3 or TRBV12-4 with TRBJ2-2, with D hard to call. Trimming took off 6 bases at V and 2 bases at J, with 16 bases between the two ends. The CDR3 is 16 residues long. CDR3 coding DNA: TGTGCCAGCAGCCATGGGATGTGGGCAAACACCGGGGAGCTGTTTTTT. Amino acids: CASSHGMWANTGELFF.

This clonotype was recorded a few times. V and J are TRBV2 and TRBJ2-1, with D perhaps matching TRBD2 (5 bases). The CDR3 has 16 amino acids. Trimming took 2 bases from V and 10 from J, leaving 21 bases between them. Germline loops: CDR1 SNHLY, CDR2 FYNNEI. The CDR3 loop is CASSEFWTPLTAEQFF. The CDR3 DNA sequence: TGTGCCAGCAGTGAATTCTGGACTCCCTTAACAGCAGAGCAGTTCTTC.

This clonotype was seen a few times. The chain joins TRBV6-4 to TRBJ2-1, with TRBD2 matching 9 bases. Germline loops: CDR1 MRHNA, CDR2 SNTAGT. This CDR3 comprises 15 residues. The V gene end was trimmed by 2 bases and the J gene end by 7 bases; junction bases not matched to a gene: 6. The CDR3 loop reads CASSDLSGGVNEQFF. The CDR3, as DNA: TGTGCCAGCAGTGACCTTAGCGGGGGAGTAAATGAGCAGTTCTTC.

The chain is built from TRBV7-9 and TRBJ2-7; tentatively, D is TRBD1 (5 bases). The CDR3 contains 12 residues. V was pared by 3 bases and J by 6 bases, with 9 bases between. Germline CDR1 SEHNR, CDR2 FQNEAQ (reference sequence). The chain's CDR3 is CASSLGHGEQYV. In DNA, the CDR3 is TGTGCCAGCAGCTTGGGGCACGGCGAGCAGTACGTC.

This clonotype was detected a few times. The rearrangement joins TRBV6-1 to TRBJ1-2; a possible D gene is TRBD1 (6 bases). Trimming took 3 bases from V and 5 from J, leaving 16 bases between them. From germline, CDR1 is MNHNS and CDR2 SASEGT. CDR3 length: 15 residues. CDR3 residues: CASSDWGGGPYGYTF. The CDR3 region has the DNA TGTGCCAGCAGTGATTGGGGGGGCGGACCTTATGGCTACACCTTC.

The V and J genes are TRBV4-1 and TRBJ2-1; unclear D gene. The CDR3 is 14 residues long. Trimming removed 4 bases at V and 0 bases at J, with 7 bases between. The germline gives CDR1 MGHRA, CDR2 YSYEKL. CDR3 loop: CASSPADSYNEQFF. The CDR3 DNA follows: TGCGCCAGCAGCCCCGCGGACTCCTACAATGAGCAGTTCTTC.

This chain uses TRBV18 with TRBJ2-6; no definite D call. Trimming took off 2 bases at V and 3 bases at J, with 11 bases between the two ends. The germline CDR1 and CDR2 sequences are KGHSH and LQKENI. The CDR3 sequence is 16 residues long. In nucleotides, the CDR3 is TGTGCCAGCTCACCATCAACAGCCGATGGGGCCAACGTCCTGACTTTC. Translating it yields CASSPSTADGANVLTF.